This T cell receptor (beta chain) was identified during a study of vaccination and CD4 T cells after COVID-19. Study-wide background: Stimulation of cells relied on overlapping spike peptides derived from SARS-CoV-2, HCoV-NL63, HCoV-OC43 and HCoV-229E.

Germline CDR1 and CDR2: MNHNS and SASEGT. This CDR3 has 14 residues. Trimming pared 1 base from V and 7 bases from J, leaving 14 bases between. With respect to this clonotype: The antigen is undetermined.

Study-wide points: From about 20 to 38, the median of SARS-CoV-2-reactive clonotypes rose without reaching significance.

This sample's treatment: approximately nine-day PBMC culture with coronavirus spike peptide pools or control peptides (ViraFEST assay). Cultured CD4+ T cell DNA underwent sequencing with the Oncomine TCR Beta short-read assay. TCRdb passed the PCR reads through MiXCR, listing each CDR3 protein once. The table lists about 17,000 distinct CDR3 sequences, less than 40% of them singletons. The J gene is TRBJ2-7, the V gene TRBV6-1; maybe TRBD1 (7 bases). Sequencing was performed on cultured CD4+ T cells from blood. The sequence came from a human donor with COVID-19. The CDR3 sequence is CASSEGRGVWEQYF. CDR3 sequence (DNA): TGTGCCAGCAGTGAAGGCAGGGGGGTATGGGAGCAGTACTTC.